This T cell receptor (beta chain) appears in the sequencing data of a study of shared clonotypes between healthy human individuals. In the case of this clone: Its target is unknown.

Researchers divided each subset's genomic DNA evenly across several immunoSEQ plates. Profiled with immunoSEQ multiplex PCR; TCRdb holds only in-frame clones, not every one. Seen here are about 2.3 million clones, over 85% observed once, and the top ten hold 0.39%. Findings and caveats of the study: It was anticipated that sequencing depth would influence how many clonotypes donors shared. In general, naive subsets displayed greater estimated richness than memory subsets did.

Per germline, CDR1 SEHNR and CDR2 FQNEAQ (reference sequence). CDR3 size: 12 residues. V was pared by 8 bases and J by 3 bases, with 10 bases between. This sequence was found in a man between 18 and 35 years old in good health. Some clones in this sample may be carry-over from other donors' samples. The sample was naive CD4+ T cells from PBMCs. As for subset: CD45RA+ positively selected. The rearrangement links TRBV7-9 to TRBJ1-2; D might be TRBD1 (6 bases). The CDR3 nucleotides read TGTGCCAGCCGTGCAGGGGACTATGGCTACACCTTC. Translation gives CASRAGDYGYTF.